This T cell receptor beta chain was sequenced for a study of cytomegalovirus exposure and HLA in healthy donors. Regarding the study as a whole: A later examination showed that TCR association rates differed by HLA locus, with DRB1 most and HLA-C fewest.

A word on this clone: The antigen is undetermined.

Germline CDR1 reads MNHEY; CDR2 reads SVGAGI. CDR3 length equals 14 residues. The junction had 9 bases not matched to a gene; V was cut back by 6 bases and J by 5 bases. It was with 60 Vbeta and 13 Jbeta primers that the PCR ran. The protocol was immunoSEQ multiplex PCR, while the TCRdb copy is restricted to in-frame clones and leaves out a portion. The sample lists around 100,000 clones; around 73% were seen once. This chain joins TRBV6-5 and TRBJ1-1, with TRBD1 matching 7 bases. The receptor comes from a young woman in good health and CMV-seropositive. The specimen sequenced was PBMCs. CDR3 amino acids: CASRSRQGSTEAFF. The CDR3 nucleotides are TGTGCCAGCAGGTCGAGACAGGGATCTACTGAAGCTTTCTTT.